This entry is about one TCR beta chain. This sample was taken from a study of blood T cell repertoires in COVID-19. As for the study in general: There were acute and convalescent COVID-19 samples, and they came from the United States, Italy and Spain. The cDNA or gDNA used as material had been derived from T cells, B-cell-depleted T cells, or PBMCs.

Looked up from germline, CDR1 is SQVTM and CDR2 is ANQGSEA. This CDR3 is built from 16 residues. V dropped 4 bases and J dropped 7; count of bases not matched to a gene: 16. Source study methods: Using reference gene primer amplification, nucleated cell counts were estimated. Generated by immunoSEQ multiplex PCR, the TCRdb table keeps only in-frame clones and is missing some. V and J calls and clone size are copied from that table; D and trimming were computed from the DNA. The sample yields hundreds of thousands of clones, about nine tenths seen once. Grouping used clinical history reported by participants in a survey and questionnaire.

This chain connects TRBV29-1 to TRBJ2-4; 7 bases map to TRBD2. Sequenced: PBMCs or T cells enriched from blood (not recorded which). The sequence came from a man aged 40-50 years who had recovered from COVID-19. The CDR3 DNA reads as TGCAGCGTTGTATTTGTAGTGGGCGGGAGCGTTAACATTCAGTACTTC. Its protein product is CSVVFVVGGSVNIQYF.